This T cell receptor beta chain is from a study of PD-L1 blockade in urothelial cancer. Between the trimmed V and J ends, which lost 3 bases and 6 bases, there was a span of 6 bases. In germline, CDR1 is SEHNR, CDR2 FQNEAQ (reference sequence). This CDR3 is built from 11 residues. Time point denoted: pretreatment peripheral blood. Sequencing used immunoSEQ multiplex PCR; TCRdb keeps in-frame clones, though not all of them. Of tens of thousands of clones detected, about four fifths appear once; the ten largest clones hold roughly 10%. This chain connects TRBV7-9 to TRBJ2-7; D remains unclear. The sequenced sample was PBMCs, obtained around atezolizumab (anti-PD-L1) treatment. This TCR came from a man aged 65 to 79 with urothelial cancer. The CDR3 bases are TGTGCCAGCAGCTTTTATAGCGAGCAGTACTTC. Translated: CASSFYSEQYF. Looking up the rest from reference TRBV7-9 and TRBJ2-7 gives the full variable domain: DTGVSQNPRHKITKRGQNVTFRCDPISEHNRLYWYRQTLGQGPEFLTYFQNEAQLEKSRLLSDRFSAERPKGSFSTLEIQRTEQGDSAMYLCASSFYSEQYFGPGTRLTVT.